The T cell receptor beta chain described here comes from a study of human T cells and chemical hapten exposure. At the level of the study: There were per-sample TCR yield variations, arising mainly from small pooled library volume differences.

This clonotype was counted a single time. Its antigen is undetermined. As for time point: patch test 3, about 24 weeks after DPC sensitization. Treatment meaning: therapeutic diphenylcyclopropenone sensitization with weekly scalp DPC. The length of the CDR3 is 22 residues. TCRdb redid the calling of the RACE reads with MiXCR, one entry per CDR3 protein. The sample shows some 89,000 distinct CDR3 sequences, 25% to 35% of them seen only once. General observations from the study: Controls had significantly fewer large CDR3 similarity clusters than were formed by expanded TCRs.

The chain carries TRBV21-1 and TRBJ1-5; TRBD1, as called in the table, went unchecked against the DNA. TRBV21-1 is a known pseudogene. This clonotype was obtained from a middle-aged man with alopecia areata. Some clones in this sample may be carry-over from other donors' samples. The specimen comprised whole blood, sampled in connection with sensitization to the hapten diphenylcyclopropenone (DPC). CDR3 protein: CASSKGPDSQTGTVQWGQPQHF. The CDR3 DNA is TGTGCCAGCAGCAAAGGCCCAGATTCACAGACAGGTACAGTGCAGTGGGGCCAGCCCCAGCATTTT.